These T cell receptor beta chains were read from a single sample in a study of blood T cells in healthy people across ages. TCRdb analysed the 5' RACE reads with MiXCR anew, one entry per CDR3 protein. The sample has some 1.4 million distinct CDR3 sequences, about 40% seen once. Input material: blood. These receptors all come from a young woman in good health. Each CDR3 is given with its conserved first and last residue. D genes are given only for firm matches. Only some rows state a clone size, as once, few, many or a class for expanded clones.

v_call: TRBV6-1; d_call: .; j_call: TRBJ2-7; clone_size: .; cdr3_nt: TGTGCCAGCAGTGAAACAGGGCGGGGTCACTACGAGCAGTACTTC; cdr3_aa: CASSETGRGHYEQYF
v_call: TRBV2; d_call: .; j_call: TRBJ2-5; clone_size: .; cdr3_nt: TGTGCCAGCAACCAACAGGGAGCCCAAGAGACCCAGTACTTC; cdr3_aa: CASNQQGAQETQYF
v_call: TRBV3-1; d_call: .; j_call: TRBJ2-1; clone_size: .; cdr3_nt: TGTGCCAGCAGCCAACAACTAGGCGAGCAGTTCTTC; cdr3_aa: CASSQQLGEQFF
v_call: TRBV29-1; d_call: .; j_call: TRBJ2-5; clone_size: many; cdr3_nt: TGCAGCGTCCTATTAGAACAAGAGACCCAGTACTTC; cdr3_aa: CSVLLEQETQYF
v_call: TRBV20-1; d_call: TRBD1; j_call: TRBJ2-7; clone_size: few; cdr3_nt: TGCAGTACCACCACAGGGGGCTACGAGCAGTACTTC; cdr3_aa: CSTTTGGYEQYF
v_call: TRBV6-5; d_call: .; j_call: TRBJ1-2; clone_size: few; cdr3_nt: TGTGCCAGCAGTCTCGAGAGTTCTAACTATGGCTACACCTTC; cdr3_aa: CASSLESSNYGYTF
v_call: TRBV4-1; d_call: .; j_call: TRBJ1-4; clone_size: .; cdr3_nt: TGCGCCAGCAGTCAAGAAATGGGAGAAAATGAAAAACTGTTTTTT; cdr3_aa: CASSQEMGENEKLFF
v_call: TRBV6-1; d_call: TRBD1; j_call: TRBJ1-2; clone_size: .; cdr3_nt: TGTGCCAGCAGTGAAGCAAGGACAGGGGCTTTTGGCTACACCTTC; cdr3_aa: CASSEARTGAFGYTF
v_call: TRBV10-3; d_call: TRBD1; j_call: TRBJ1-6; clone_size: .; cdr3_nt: TGTGCCATCTCCACAGGGGTTAATTCACCCCTCCACTTT; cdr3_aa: CAISTGVNSPLHF
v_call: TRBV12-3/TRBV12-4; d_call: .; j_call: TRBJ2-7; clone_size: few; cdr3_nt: TGTGCCAGCAGTTTTAGGGGAGTCTCCTACGAGCAGTACTTC; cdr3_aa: CASSFRGVSYEQYF
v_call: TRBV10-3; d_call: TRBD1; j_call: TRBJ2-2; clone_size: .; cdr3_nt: TGTGCCATCAGCCTGGGACAGACGAACACCGGGGAGCTGTTTTTT; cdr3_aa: CAISLGQTNTGELFF
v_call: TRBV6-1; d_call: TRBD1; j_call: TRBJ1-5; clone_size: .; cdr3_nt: TGTGCCGGCGACAGGGGGCTGGGTCAGCCCCAGCATTTT; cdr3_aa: CAGDRGLGQPQHF
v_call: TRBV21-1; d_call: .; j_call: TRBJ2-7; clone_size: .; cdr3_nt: TGTGTCAGTCCCTCAAGGGCCGCGGACTCCTACGAGCAGTACTTC; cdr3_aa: CVSPSRAADSYEQYF
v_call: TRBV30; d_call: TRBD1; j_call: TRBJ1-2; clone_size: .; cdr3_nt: TGTGCCTGGCAACAGGGGGCTGGGTATGGCTACACCTTC; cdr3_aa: CAWQQGAGYGYTF
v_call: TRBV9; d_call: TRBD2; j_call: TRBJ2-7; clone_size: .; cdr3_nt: TGTGCCAGCAGCTTAGGGACTAGCGGGGGGCCAAACTACGAGCAGTACTTC; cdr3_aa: CASSLGTSGGPNYEQYF
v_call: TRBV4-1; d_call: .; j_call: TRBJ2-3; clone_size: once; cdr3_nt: TGCGCCAGCAGCCTAGACCGGGAGAAACCCATTGGCAATACGCAGTATTTT; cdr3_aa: CASSLDREKPIGNTQYF
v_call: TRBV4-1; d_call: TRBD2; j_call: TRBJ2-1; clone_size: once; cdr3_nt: TGCGCCAGCAGCCGCCCGGCGGGAGGGCCCAGTGAGCAGTTCTTC; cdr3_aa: CASSRPAGGPSEQFF
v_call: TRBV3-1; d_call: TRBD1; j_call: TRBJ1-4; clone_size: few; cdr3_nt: TGTGCCAGCACCCAACGGGACAGGCGGGAAAAACTGTTTTTT; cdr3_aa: CASTQRDRREKLFF
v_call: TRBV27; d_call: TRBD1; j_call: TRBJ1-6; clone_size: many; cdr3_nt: TGTGCCAGCAGCAGGACAGGGCGGGCTTCACCCCTCCACTTT; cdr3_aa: CASSRTGRASPLHF
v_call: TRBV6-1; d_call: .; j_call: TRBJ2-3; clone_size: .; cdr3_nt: TGTGCCAGCAGTCCACCCCGGCGGTATACGCAGTATTTT; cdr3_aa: CASSPPRRYTQYF
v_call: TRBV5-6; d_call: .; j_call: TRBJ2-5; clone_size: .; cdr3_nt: TGTGCCAGCAGCTTGGATACTCTCCAAGAGACCCAGTACTTC; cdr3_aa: CASSLDTLQETQYF
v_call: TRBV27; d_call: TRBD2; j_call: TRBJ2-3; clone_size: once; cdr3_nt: TGTGCCAGCAGTCTGGGTGCGAGCGGGAGTGGTTTTGATACGCAGTATTTT; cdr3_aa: CASSLGASGSGFDTQYF
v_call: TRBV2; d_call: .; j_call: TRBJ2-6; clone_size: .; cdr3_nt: TGTGCCAGCCTTATATACTCTGGGGCCAACGTCCTGACTTTC; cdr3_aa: CASLIYSGANVLTF
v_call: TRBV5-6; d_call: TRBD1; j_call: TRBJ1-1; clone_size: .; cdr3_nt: TGTGCCAGCAGCTGGACAGGGAAGGAAGCTTTCTTT; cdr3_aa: CASSWTGKEAFF
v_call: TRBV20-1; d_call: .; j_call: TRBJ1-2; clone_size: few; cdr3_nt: TGCAGTGCTAGAGCAAACAGCCGCTATGGCTACACCTTC; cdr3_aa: CSARANSRYGYTF
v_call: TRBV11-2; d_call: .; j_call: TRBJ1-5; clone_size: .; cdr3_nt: TGTGCCAGCAGCTTAGAGGGGGCTAAGCAGCCCCAGCATTTT; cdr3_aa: CASSLEGAKQPQHF
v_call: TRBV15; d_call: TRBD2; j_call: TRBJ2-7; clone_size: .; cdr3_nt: TGTGCCACCAGCAGCCCGGGACTAGCCTCCTACGAGCAGTACTTC; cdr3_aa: CATSSPGLASYEQYF
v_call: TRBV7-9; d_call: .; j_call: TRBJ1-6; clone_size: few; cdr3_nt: TGTGCCAGCAGCTTAGTAGAGGATTCACCCCTCCACTTT; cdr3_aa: CASSLVEDSPLHF
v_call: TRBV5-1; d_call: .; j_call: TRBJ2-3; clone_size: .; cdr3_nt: TGCGCCAGCAGCCCGGACGGGGCAGGAACCACAGATACGCAGTATTTT; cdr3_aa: CASSPDGAGTTDTQYF
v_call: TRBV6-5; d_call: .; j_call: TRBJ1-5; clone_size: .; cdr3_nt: TGTGCCAGCAGCTCGGTAGCAGGCAATCAGCCCCAGCATTTT; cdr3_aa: CASSSVAGNQPQHF
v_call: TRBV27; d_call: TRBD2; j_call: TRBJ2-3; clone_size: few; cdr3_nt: TGTGCCAGCAGTCCGGGGACTAGCGGAGTCACAGATACGCAGTATTTT; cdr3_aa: CASSPGTSGVTDTQYF
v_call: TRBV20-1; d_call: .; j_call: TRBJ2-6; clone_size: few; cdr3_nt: TGCAGTGCTAGAGATCCGGGGGGCGGTGGGGCCAACGTCCTGACTTTC; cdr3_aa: CSARDPGGGGANVLTF
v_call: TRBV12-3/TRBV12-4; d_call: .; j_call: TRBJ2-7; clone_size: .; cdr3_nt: TGTGCCAGCAGGTATGAGAGCTCCTACAATGAGCAGTACTTC; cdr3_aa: CASRYESSYNEQYF
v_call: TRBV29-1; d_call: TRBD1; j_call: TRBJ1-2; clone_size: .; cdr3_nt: TGCAGCGGAATGACAGGGATGGAGGGTGGCTACACCTTC; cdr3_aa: CSGMTGMEGGYTF
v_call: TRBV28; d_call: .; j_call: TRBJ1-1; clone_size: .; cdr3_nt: TGTGCCAGCAGCCTCACCAGGGGCAGGGGGAACACTGAAGCTTTCTTT; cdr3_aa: CASSLTRGRGNTEAFF
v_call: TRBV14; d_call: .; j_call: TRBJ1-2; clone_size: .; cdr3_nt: TGTGCCAGCAGCCAAGGTTTGGGTCCGGGCTATGGCTACACCTTC; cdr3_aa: CASSQGLGPGYGYTF
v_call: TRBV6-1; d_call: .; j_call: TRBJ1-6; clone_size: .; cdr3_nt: TGTGCCAGCAGTGAATTGGCGCAGGGTAATTCACCCCTCCACTTT; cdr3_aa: CASSELAQGNSPLHF
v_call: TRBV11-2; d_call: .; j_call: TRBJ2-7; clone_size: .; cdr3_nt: TGTGCCAGCAGCTCCATAGGCGAGCAGTACTTC; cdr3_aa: CASSSIGEQYF
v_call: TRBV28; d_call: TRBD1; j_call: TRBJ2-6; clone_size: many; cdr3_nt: TGTGCCAGCAGTTCCAGGACAGGGAGTTTTGGGGCCAACGTCCTGACTTTC; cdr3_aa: CASSSRTGSFGANVLTF
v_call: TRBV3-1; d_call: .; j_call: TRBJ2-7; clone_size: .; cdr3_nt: TGTGCCAGCAGCCAAGGACCATTAGTGAGAATTAGCTCCTACGAGCAGTACTTC; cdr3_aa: CASSQGPLVRISSYEQYF
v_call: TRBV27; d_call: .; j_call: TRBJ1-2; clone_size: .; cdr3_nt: TGTGCCAGCAGTCCCCGGGGTAGTGAAGGTCGTTTCGGTGGCTACACCTTC; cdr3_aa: CASSPRGSEGRFGGYTF
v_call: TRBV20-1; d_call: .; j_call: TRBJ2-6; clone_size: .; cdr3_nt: TGCAGTGCTAGCCGGTACTCTGGGGCCAACGTCCTGACTTTC; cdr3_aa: CSASRYSGANVLTF
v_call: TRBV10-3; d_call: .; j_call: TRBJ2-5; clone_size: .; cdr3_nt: TGTGCCATCAGTGGAATCCAAGAGACCCAGTACTTC; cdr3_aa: CAISGIQETQYF
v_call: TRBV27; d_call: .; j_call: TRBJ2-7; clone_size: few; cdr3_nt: TGTGCCAGCAACCGGGGCAGGGACGACTACGAGCAGTACTTC; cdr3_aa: CASNRGRDDYEQYF
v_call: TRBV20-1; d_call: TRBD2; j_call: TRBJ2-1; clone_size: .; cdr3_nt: TGCAGTGCTGGACCGGGGGGCTCCTACAATGAGCAGTTCTTC; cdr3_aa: CSAGPGGSYNEQFF